The present T cell receptor beta chain was sequenced within a study of immune evolution from preneoplasia to lung adenocarcinoma. This CDR3 is built from 12 residues. V was cut by 3 bases and J by 7 bases, with 10 bases left in between. The germline V gene has CDR1 SGHNT and CDR2 YYREEE (reference sequence). Patient tissue came from resections in Japan or China, 2014–2017. Data came from immunoSEQ multiplex PCR; TCRdb stores just in-frame clones and leaves some out. The sample comprises some 7,400 clones, roughly three quarters of which are singletons, and 7.5% to 9.5% rests with the top ten. The clonotype originates from a person in their 70s with lung adenocarcinoma. The chain uses TRBV5-4 and TRBJ2-5; D unclear. Material: FFPE minimally invasive lung adenocarcinoma tissue. The CDR3 coding sequence is TGTGCCAGCAGCTCGGACCGAGGGACCCAGTACTTC. This gives the protein CASSSDRGTQYF.